The next 24 T cell receptor beta chains were all read from a single sample in a study of T cells after yellow fever vaccination (dated by TCRdb to between 2018 and 2021). Library preparation was by 5' RACE. Sequencing took place on an Illumina NovaSeq 6000. Using fastp at Q25 and MiXCR, TCRdb reprocessed the public reads and kept productive beta chains. Entries are consolidated by CDR3 protein sequence, retaining the most common genes and DNA. For this sample there are 170,000 or so distinct CDR3 sequences; approximately 9.9% appear just once. The ten largest clones take up around 40% of the sample. Reading the label with the study, this specimen's treatment or condition is: live attenuated yellow fever vaccine strain. This material consisted of CD8+ T cells sorted from PBMCs, taken 45 days after the yellow fever booster vaccination. These receptors were obtained from a man aged 18-30 years who received the YFV17D yellow fever vaccine.

The chain uses TRBV10-3 and TRBJ1-1, with D uncertain. This CDR3 contains 15 residues. Germline V gene data show CDR1 as ENHRY and CDR2 as SYGVKD. Trimming left V 1 base short and J 0 bases short, with 9 bases between. This CDR3 reads CAISELELMNTEAFF. The CDR3 DNA reads TGTGCCATCAGTGAGTTAGAACTCATGAACACTGAAGCTTTCTTT.

This clonotype was seen more than once but under ten times. This chain uses TRBV6-5 with TRBJ2-1, with unresolved D. The germline V and J ends were trimmed by 0 bases and 6 bases, with 6 bases remaining between them. Germline V gene sequence: CDR1 MNHEY, CDR2 SVGAGI. The CDR3 length is 13 residues. In DNA form, the CDR3 reads TGTGCCAGCAGTTACTCTGGGTCCAATGAGCAGTTCTTC. It codes for CASSYSGSNEQFF.

V is TRBV14 and J is TRBJ2-3, with D possibly TRBD1 on 6 matching bases. Between the trimmed V and J ends, which lost 2 bases and 4 bases, there was a span of 10 bases. There are 14 residues in the CDR3. The germline V gene encodes CDR1 SGHDN and CDR2 FVKESK. CDR3 protein: CASSQQGTADTQYF. DNA of the CDR3: TGTGCCAGCAGCCAACAGGGGACGGCAGATACGCAGTATTTT.

The CDR3 DNA reads TGTGCCAGCAGCCCGCGCGCTAGCGGGGGGTTCATGGATACGCAGTATTTT. This encodes CASSPRASGGFMDTQYF. The chain joins TRBV7-6 to TRBJ2-3; 11 bases are shared with TRBD2. This CDR3 is 17 amino acids long. J lost 6 bases, V lost 5 bases, and 13 bases had no gene match. CDR1 is SGHVS and CDR2 is FNYEAQ in the germline V gene.

The V call is TRBV9, the J call TRBJ1-6; D remains unclear. In germline, CDR1 is SGDLS, CDR2 YYNGEE. V lost 0 bases to trimming and J lost 6 bases, with 13 bases between them. This CDR3 spans 16 amino acids. The CDR3 reads CASSVGGDLLNSPLHF. The CDR3 DNA reads as TGTGCCAGCAGCGTAGGGGGTGACCTTCTTAATTCACCCCTCCACTTT.

The genes are TRBV6-2 or TRBV6-3 and TRBJ2-7; tentatively, D is TRBD2 (6 bases). The length of the CDR3 is 14 residues. V gave up 8 bases and J gave up 0 bases, with 14 bases separating them. The germline V gene has CDR1 MNHEY and CDR2 SVGEGT. The CDR3: CASSPLALSYEQYF. CDR3 nucleotide sequence: TGTGCCAGCTCCCCACTAGCCCTCTCCTACGAGCAGTACTTC.

Of note for this clonotype: Germline is not matched at one junction end, which may reflect a read error. The chain employs TRBV12-3 or TRBV12-4 and TRBJ2-7; D possibly corresponds to TRBD2 (5 bases). The CDR3 length is 13 residues. The CDR3 spells CASSFGDFYEEYF. CDR3 coding DNA: TGTGCCAGCAGTTTCGGGGATTTTTACGAGGAGTACTTC.

This clonotype was found many times. The chain combines TRBV10-3 with TRBJ2-2; 12 positions match TRBD2. CDR1 and CDR2 (germline): ENHRY, SYGVKD. This CDR3 has 14 amino acids. V lost 9 bases and J lost 6; bases outside the gene matches: 5. The CDR3 region has the DNA TGTGCCATACGAGGGACTAGCGGGCCCGGGGAGCTGTTTTTT. It translates to CAIRGTSGPGELFF.

This clonotype was counted between two and nine times. The chain is built from TRBV28 and TRBJ1-5, with D possibly matching TRBD1 (5 bases). Per the germline V gene, CDR1 is MDHEN and CDR2 is SYDVKM. Trimming cost V 6 bases and J 5 bases, with 14 bases left between them. The CDR3 runs to 14 residues. The CDR3 is CASSRAGRDQPQHF. The CDR3 DNA is TGTGCCAGCAGCCGGGCGGGACGCGATCAGCCCCAGCATTTT. The variable domain in full, with the rest retrieved from reference TRBV28 and TRBJ1-5, is DVKVTQSSRYLVKRTGEKVFLECVQDMDHENMFWYRQDPGLGLRLIYFSYDVKMKEKGDIPEGYSVSREKKERFSLILESASTNQTSMYLCASSRAGRDQPQHFGDGTRLSIL.

J is TRBJ2-7 and V is TRBV14; 7 bases agree with TRBD2. With V trimmed by 3 bases and J by 2 bases, 7 bases remained unmatched. The CDR3 runs 15 residues. Germline CDR1 reads SGHDN; CDR2 reads FVKESK. CDR3 amino acids: CASSHGAGGAYEQYV. The CDR3 coding sequence is TGTGCCAGCAGCCATGGGGCTGGGGGGGCCTACGAGCAGTACGTC.

This chain joins TRBV11-2 and TRBJ2-5, with 8 bases aligning to TRBD1. Per the germline V gene, CDR1 is SGHAT and CDR2 is FQNNGV. V was clipped by 0 bases and J by 5 bases; unmatched bases: 17. The length of the CDR3 is 19 residues. This CDR3 is CASSLDLSDRAGGEETQYF. In nucleotides, the CDR3 is TGTGCCAGCAGCTTAGACCTTTCGGACAGGGCGGGTGGAGAGGAGACCCAGTACTTC.

This clonotype came up a few times. V usage is TRBV4-2 and J usage is TRBJ1-5; no definite D call. V was shortened by 3 bases and J by 1 base, with 4 bases between the two germline ends. The CDR3 is 13 amino acids. Germline loops: CDR1 LGHNA, CDR2 YNFKEQ. For the CDR3, the DNA is TGTGCCAGCAGCCATTCAAGCAATCAGCCCCAGCATTTT. It is translated as CASSHSSNQPQHF.

The chain combines TRBV7-7 with TRBJ2-3; 10 bases agree with TRBD2. The V gene's germline CDR1 is SSHAT and CDR2 FNYEAQ (reference sequence). The V and J ends lost 5 bases and 4 bases, in that order; junction bases with no gene match: 6. The CDR3 length is 15 residues. The CDR3 reads CASSPSGGASDTQYF. The CDR3 DNA is TGTGCCAGCAGCCCGAGCGGGGGGGCGTCAGATACGCAGTATTTT.

V usage is TRBV4-1 and J usage is TRBJ2-1; D perhaps matches TRBD2 (6 bases). Germline CDR1 is MGHRA and CDR2 is YSYEKL. V was trimmed by 3 bases and J by 0 bases, leaving 9 bases between them. There are 15 residues in the CDR3. Written as DNA, the CDR3 is TGCGCCAGCAGCCACCGGGGGAGCTCCTACAATGAGCAGTTCTTC. Its translation: CASSHRGSSYNEQFF.

This chain links TRBV12-3 or TRBV12-4 with TRBJ2-3; TRBD2 is a possible D gene (6 bases). Trimming took 7 bases from V and 4 from J, leaving 12 bases between them. The CDR3 runs to 13 residues. The CDR3 loop reads CASKAWGADTQYF. CDR3 bases: TGTGCCAGCAAGGCGTGGGGGGCAGATACGCAGTATTTT.

This clonotype occurred a few times. The chain uses TRBV15 and TRBJ2-7; D possibly corresponds to TRBD1 (5 bases). V lost 0 bases to trimming and J lost 2 bases, with 11 bases between them. CDR1 LNHNV and CDR2 YYDKDF come from the germline V gene (reference sequence). The CDR3 extends over 15 amino acids. The CDR3 region is CATSRDPPGPYEQYF. CDR3 bases: TGTGCCACCAGCAGAGATCCCCCAGGGCCCTACGAGCAGTACTTC. Full variable domain (missing parts from reference TRBV15 and TRBJ2-7): DAMVIQNPRYQVTQFGKPVTLSCSQTLNHNVMYWYQQKSSQAPKLLFHYYDKDFNNEADTPDNFQSRRPNTSFCFLDIRSPGLGDTAMYLCATSRDPPGPYEQYFGPGTRLTVT.

This clonotype was counted at least ten times. J is TRBJ2-1 and V is TRBV7-6; D unclear. CDR3 length: 11 residues. Germline V lookup: CDR1 SGHVS, CDR2 FNYEAQ. V dropped 3 bases and J dropped 8 bases, with 5 bases sitting between them. CDR3 nucleotides: TGTGCCAGCAGCTTTGGCTATGAGCAGTTCTTC. This encodes CASSFGYEQFF.

In its sample, this clonotype was seen a few times. The chain recombines TRBV6-5 with TRBJ2-7, with D unresolved. The CDR3 consists of 14 residues. V was cut by 0 bases and J by 2 bases, with 8 bases left in between. Germline lookup yields CDR1 MNHEY and CDR2 SVGAGI. The CDR3 sequence: CASSYSIPTYEQYF. The CDR3 nucleotides are TGTGCCAGCAGTTACTCGATTCCTACCTACGAGCAGTACTTC.

In nucleotides, the CDR3 is TGTGCCAGCAGTTACTGGGCCGGGTCAGAACATGCAACTAATGAAAAACTGTTTTTT. Translated, it gives CASSYWAGSEHATNEKLFF. The chain couples TRBV6-5 to TRBJ1-4; D is unresolved. Trimming took off 1 base at V and 0 bases at J, with 18 bases between the two ends. CDR3 size: 19 residues. Germline loops: CDR1 MNHEY, CDR2 SVGAGI.

The table lists this clonotype with many counts. The chain links TRBV6-5 to TRBJ2-7; D is ambiguous. The CDR3 is 12 amino acids. CDR1 is MNHEY, CDR2 SVGAGI, per germline. V shed 8 bases and J shed 2 bases, with 10 bases lying between them. CDR3 residues: CASVGPTYEQYF. Here the CDR3 DNA reads TGTGCCAGCGTAGGACCAACCTACGAGCAGTACTTC.

V usage is TRBV29-1 and J usage is TRBJ2-4, with D unresolved. Between the trimmed V and J ends, which lost 3 bases and 6 bases, there was a span of 6 bases. The CDR3 loop spans 11 amino acids. Germline CDR1 reads SQVTM; CDR2 reads ANQGSEA. The CDR3 here is CSVEELNIQYF. CDR3 bases: TGCAGCGTTGAGGAGTTAAACATTCAGTACTTC.

This clonotype was seen only a few times. The chain has TRBV6-4 and TRBJ1-2; D call uncertain. Trimming took off 2 bases at V and 1 base at J, with 14 bases between the two ends. Per the germline V gene, CDR1 is MRHNA and CDR2 is SNTAGT. This CDR3 is 16 amino acids long. As DNA, the CDR3 is TGTGCCAGCAGTGACCGTGGAGCCCATCTTAACTATGGCTACACCTTC. Amino acid sequence: CASSDRGAHLNYGYTF.

This clonotype was picked up many times. J is TRBJ2-2 and V is TRBV5-1; maybe TRBD1 (6 bases). V lost 2 bases to trimming and J lost 0 bases, with 8 bases between them. CDR1 and CDR2 from the germline V gene are SGHRS and YFSETQ. The CDR3 runs to 15 residues. The CDR3 DNA is TGCGCCAGCAGCTTTAGGACAGCGAACACCGGGGAGCTGTTTTTT. Protein: CASSFRTANTGELFF.

A few counts support this clonotype. This sequence joins TRBV6-2 or TRBV6-3 and TRBJ2-5; 10 bases fit TRBD2. Germline CDR1 reads MNHEY; CDR2 reads SVGEGT. CDR3 size: 14 residues. The trim removed 9 bases at V and 0 bases at J, leaving 4 bases unmatched. The CDR3 loop reads CASRLAGDQETQYF. CDR3 coding DNA: TGTGCCAGTCGACTAGCGGGTGACCAAGAGACCCAGTACTTC.